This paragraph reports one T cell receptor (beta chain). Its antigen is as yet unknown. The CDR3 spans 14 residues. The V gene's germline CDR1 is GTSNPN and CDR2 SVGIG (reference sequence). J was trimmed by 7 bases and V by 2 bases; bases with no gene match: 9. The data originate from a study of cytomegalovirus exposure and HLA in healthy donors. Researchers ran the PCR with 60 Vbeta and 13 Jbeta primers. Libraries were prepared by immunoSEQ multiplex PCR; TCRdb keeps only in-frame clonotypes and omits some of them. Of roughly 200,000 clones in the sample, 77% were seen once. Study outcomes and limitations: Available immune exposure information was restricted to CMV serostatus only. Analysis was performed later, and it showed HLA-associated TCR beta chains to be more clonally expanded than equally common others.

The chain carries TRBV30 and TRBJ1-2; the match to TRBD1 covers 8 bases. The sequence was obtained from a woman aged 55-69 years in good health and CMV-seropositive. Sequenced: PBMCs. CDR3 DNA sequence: TGTGCCTGGAGTACCCTGACAGGGGCGAGTGGCTACACCTTC. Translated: CAWSTLTGASGYTF.